Listed below are T cell receptor beta chains from one sample, sequenced in a study of blood T cell repertoires in COVID-19. Profiled with immunoSEQ multiplex PCR; TCRdb holds only in-frame clones, not every one. The sample shows about 250,000 clones, 83% of them seen only once. Input material: peripheral blood. Receptors were obtained from a human donor in a cohort sampled during active COVID-19. The CDR3 runs from the conserved cysteine through the conserved F or W.

j_gene,v_gene,CDR3aa
TRBJ2-1,TRBV11-3,CASSLGGVSYNEQFF
TRBJ1-5,TRBV7-2,CASSYRGQGNQPQHF
TRBJ1-5,TRBV2,CASSEAAGYSNQPQHF
TRBJ2-7,TRBV5-1,CASSSSGYEQYF
TRBJ1-4,TRBV2,CASTLRGGHEKLFF
TRBJ1-2,TRBV7-3,CASSSTGGYGYTF
TRBJ2-3,TRBV7-9,CASSLRRGATDTQYF
TRBJ1-5,TRBV6-5,CASRRSGGHQPQHF
TRBJ2-5,TRBV11-2,CASSSRTPQETQYF
TRBJ1-1,TRBV14,CASSQELETEAFF
TRBJ1-1,TRBV10-3,CAISRQQAVGNEAFF
TRBJ2-1,TRBV24-1,CATSDPGATYNEQFF
TRBJ2-6,TRBV3-1/TRBV3-2,CASSQAYKSVANVLTF
TRBJ2-2,TRBV5-1,CASSVTGELFF
TRBJ1-2,TRBV12-3/TRBV12-4,CASSTDRAQGYTF
TRBJ1-2,TRBV19,CASTATGTYGYTF
TRBJ1-6,TRBV7-2,CASRPDSSYNSPLHF
TRBJ1-6,TRBV5-6,CASSGGTETSSGSPLHF
TRBJ1-5,TRBV5-1,CASSPVEGARSNQPQHF
TRBJ1-1,TRBV10-3,CAIHNSGSENTEAFF
TRBJ1-1,TRBV30,CAWTPHEGMNTEAFF
TRBJ2-1,TRBV19,CASSAGTNPNEQFF
TRBJ2-7,TRBV10-2,CASSMTSGRNSEQYF
TRBJ2-7,TRBV12-3/TRBV12-4,CASSLGGEQYF
TRBJ1-1,TRBV7-8,CASSPSGRLNTEAFF
TRBJ2-1,TRBV13,CASSSQDRGEQFF
TRBJ1-4,TRBV9,CASSVAPDRNEKLFF
TRBJ1-3,TRBV9,CASSATQGHGNTIYF
TRBJ1-3,TRBV7-7,CASSQGWAGSSGNTIYF
TRBJ1-5,TRBV6-6,CASGQGKNQPQHF
TRBJ2-5,TRBV19,CASSISRDSQETQYF